A single T cell receptor beta chain is shown here with its context. Authors' analysis steps: It was from reference gene primer amplification that nucleated cell counts were estimated. This table comes from immunoSEQ multiplex PCR, and its TCRdb copy is limited to in-frame clones, with some not included. V, J and clone size derive from that table, while D and trimming were established from the DNA sequence. The sample includes roughly 34,000 clones, nearly 90% of them seen just once. Germline assignment: CDR1 DFQATT and CDR2 SNEGSKA (reference sequence). The CDR3 runs to 10 residues. Deletions cut 3 bases from V and 9 bases from J, with 6 bases between. This sample is part of a study of blood T cell repertoires in COVID-19. Study context: Sources were T cells, B-cell-depleted T cells, or PBMCs; the material itself was cDNA or gDNA.

This clonotype was sampled from a man in his sixties with active COVID-19. The sequencing input was peripheral blood. The chain joins TRBV20-1 to TRBJ2-1; a weak D match, TRBD1 (5 bases). CDR3 residues: CSARGREQFF. The CDR3 DNA reads as TGCAGTGCTAGGGGGCGTGAGCAGTTCTTC.